The rows below give T cell receptor beta chains drawn from one sample of a study of shared clonotypes between healthy human individuals. Repertoires were generated with immunoSEQ multiplex PCR, while TCRdb's copy carries only in-frame clones and drops some. In the table there are roughly 500,000 clones, 75% to 85% of which are singletons. The material sequenced was PBMCs. The receptors originated from a woman aged 35 to 49 in good health. Some clones in this sample may be carry-over from other donors' samples. CDR3s include the opening cysteine and the closing phenylalanine or tryptophan. The D gene is left open where the match is weak. Clone size appears in some rows only: once, few, many, or a class for an expanded clone.

J gene: TRBJ2-7; clone size: .; V gene: TRBV4-1; D gene: TRBD2; CDR3 DNA: TGCGCCAGCAGCCACCGGACCCTAGCGGGAGGTAACGAGCAGTACTTC; CDR3 protein: CASSHRTLAGGNEQYF
J gene: TRBJ2-1; clone size: .; V gene: TRBV19; D gene: .; CDR3 DNA: TGTGCCAGTAGTATCTTCGATTCGGGGAATGAGCAGTTCTTC; CDR3 protein: CASSIFDSGNEQFF
J gene: TRBJ2-3; clone size: .; V gene: TRBV28; D gene: .; CDR3 DNA: TGTGCCAGCAGTGTCATTAGCACAGATACGCAGTATTTT; CDR3 protein: CASSVISTDTQYF
J gene: TRBJ1-5; clone size: .; V gene: TRBV6-1; D gene: .; CDR3 DNA: TGTGCCAGCAGTGAAAGGTGGGATCAGCCCCAGCATTTT; CDR3 protein: CASSERWDQPQHF
J gene: TRBJ2-2; clone size: .; V gene: TRBV29-1; D gene: TRBD2; CDR3 DNA: TGCAGCGTTGTCACTAGCGGGAGCGGGGAGCTGTTTTTT; CDR3 protein: CSVVTSGSGELFF
J gene: TRBJ1-6; clone size: .; V gene: TRBV30; D gene: .; CDR3 DNA: TGTGCCTGGAGTGTACCCTGGCCCCCTTCACCCCTCCACTTT; CDR3 protein: CAWSVPWPPSPLHF
J gene: TRBJ2-3; clone size: few; V gene: TRBV5-8; D gene: .; CDR3 DNA: TGTGCCAGCAGCTTCGTCGCGGACCTTAGCACAGATACGCAGTATTTT; CDR3 protein: CASSFVADLSTDTQYF
J gene: TRBJ1-4; clone size: .; V gene: TRBV5-1; D gene: .; CDR3 DNA: TGCGCCAGCAGCCTCGGGCTGGATGAAAAACTGTTTTTT; CDR3 protein: CASSLGLDEKLFF
J gene: TRBJ1-4; clone size: .; V gene: TRBV5-4; D gene: TRBD1; CDR3 DNA: TGTGCCAGCAGCTTGGTGGCAGGGGGGAATGAAAAACTGTTTTTT; CDR3 protein: CASSLVAGGNEKLFF
J gene: TRBJ1-5; clone size: .; V gene: TRBV7-9; D gene: .; CDR3 DNA: TGTGCCAGCAGTGGGGTGGACGAAACGGGGCAGCCCCAGCATTTT; CDR3 protein: CASSGVDETGQPQHF
J gene: TRBJ2-3; clone size: .; V gene: TRBV10-2; D gene: TRBD1; CDR3 DNA: TGCGCCACCAATACGACAGGGCCTACAGATACGCAGTATTTT; CDR3 protein: CATNTTGPTDTQYF
J gene: TRBJ2-7; clone size: .; V gene: TRBV19; D gene: .; CDR3 DNA: TGTGCCAGTAGTAACCGACTAGGCTCCTACGAGCAGTACTTC; CDR3 protein: CASSNRLGSYEQYF
J gene: TRBJ2-7; clone size: .; V gene: TRBV5-3; D gene: .; CDR3 DNA: TGTGCCAGAAGCTGGGGGGCTACTCGCCAGTACTTC; CDR3 protein: CARSWGATRQYF
J gene: TRBJ1-1; clone size: .; V gene: TRBV5-1; D gene: .; CDR3 DNA: TGTGCCAGCAGCTTGGCCATCGATGGTCGGATTAAAGCTTTCTTT; CDR3 protein: CASSLAIDGRIKAFF
J gene: TRBJ2-1; clone size: .; V gene: TRBV7-6; D gene: .; CDR3 DNA: TGTGCCAGCAGCCCAGGGACAACGGATGAGCAGTTCTTC; CDR3 protein: CASSPGTTDEQFF
J gene: TRBJ2-1; clone size: .; V gene: TRBV10-3; D gene: .; CDR3 DNA: TGTGCCATCAGTCCTCGACAGATAGGTCAACCTCTCTTC; CDR3 protein: CAISPRQIGQPLF
J gene: TRBJ2-3; clone size: .; V gene: TRBV7-2; D gene: TRBD2; CDR3 DNA: TGTGCCAGCAGACCCCCCGGGACTAGCGGCACAGATACGCAGTATTTT; CDR3 protein: CASRPPGTSGTDTQYF
J gene: TRBJ2-7; clone size: few; V gene: TRBV5-4; D gene: TRBD2; CDR3 DNA: TGTGCCAGCAGCTTGTCGGCGGGAGGGCCGCGGTCGCACGAGCAGTACTTC; CDR3 protein: CASSLSAGGPRSHEQYF
J gene: TRBJ2-1; clone size: .; V gene: TRBV28; D gene: .; CDR3 DNA: TGTGCCAGCCGTAGCGGTAATGAGCAGTTCTTC; CDR3 protein: CASRSGNEQFF
J gene: TRBJ2-3; clone size: .; V gene: TRBV11-2; D gene: .; CDR3 DNA: TGTGCCAGCAGCTTAGTTCTCAGGGATTCAGATACGCAGTATTTT; CDR3 protein: CASSLVLRDSDTQYF
J gene: TRBJ2-2; clone size: .; V gene: TRBV4-2; D gene: TRBD2; CDR3 DNA: TGTGCCAGCAGCCTTGGGAGCGGGAGGAGCACCGGGGAGCTGTTTTTT; CDR3 protein: CASSLGSGRSTGELFF
J gene: TRBJ2-7; clone size: .; V gene: TRBV6-5; D gene: TRBD2; CDR3 DNA: TGTGCCAGCAGTTACTCTAGCGGGAGGATAAACGAGCAGTACTTC; CDR3 protein: CASSYSSGRINEQYF
J gene: TRBJ1-1; clone size: .; V gene: TRBV19; D gene: TRBD1; CDR3 DNA: TGTGCCAGTAGCGGAGCCAGGGGGCAGAACACTGAAGCTTTCTTT; CDR3 protein: CASSGARGQNTEAFF
J gene: TRBJ2-7; clone size: .; V gene: TRBV15; D gene: .; CDR3 DNA: TGTGCCACCAGCAGAGATTACGGCGGAACCTACGAGCAGTACTTC; CDR3 protein: CATSRDYGGTYEQYF
J gene: TRBJ1-1; clone size: .; V gene: TRBV30; D gene: .; CDR3 DNA: TGTGCCTGGATGGGAGAGCCGGGACACCGGTCTGAAGCTTTCTTT; CDR3 protein: CAWMGEPGHRSEAFF
J gene: TRBJ1-2; clone size: .; V gene: TRBV14; D gene: .; CDR3 DNA: TGTGCCAGCAGCCAAGTTCATCCCGGACGAGCTCCTGGCTACACCTTC; CDR3 protein: CASSQVHPGRAPGYTF
J gene: TRBJ2-6; clone size: .; V gene: TRBV30; D gene: .; CDR3 DNA: TGTGCCTGGATCCTCTCTGGGGCCAACGTCCTGACTTTC; CDR3 protein: CAWILSGANVLTF
J gene: TRBJ1-2; clone size: .; V gene: TRBV9; D gene: TRBD1; CDR3 DNA: TGTGCCAGCAGCCCAGGACAGGGCTCCTATGGCTACACCTTC; CDR3 protein: CASSPGQGSYGYTF
J gene: TRBJ1-1; clone size: .; V gene: TRBV7-9; D gene: .; CDR3 DNA: TGTGCCAGCAGCTTAAACAGGGAGAACACTGAAGCTTTCTTT; CDR3 protein: CASSLNRENTEAFF
J gene: TRBJ1-4; clone size: .; V gene: TRBV25-1; D gene: .; CDR3 DNA: TGTGCCAGCGGCGTAGGCGGAAATAATGAAAAACTGTTTTTT; CDR3 protein: CASGVGGNNEKLFF
J gene: TRBJ1-5; clone size: once; V gene: TRBV9; D gene: .; CDR3 DNA: TGTGCCAGCAGCGGGGGACCTAACAATCAGCCCCAGCATTTT; CDR3 protein: CASSGGPNNQPQHF
J gene: TRBJ2-7; clone size: few; V gene: TRBV7-2; D gene: TRBD2; CDR3 DNA: TGTGCCAGCAGCGTGTCTAGCGGGAGTAGCTACGAGCAGTACTTC; CDR3 protein: CASSVSSGSSYEQYF
J gene: TRBJ2-7; clone size: .; V gene: TRBV28; D gene: TRBD2; CDR3 DNA: TGTGCCAGCATGCGTAGAGGGAGGGCCTCCGAGCAGTACTTC; CDR3 protein: CASMRRGRASEQYF
J gene: TRBJ2-5; clone size: .; V gene: TRBV5-1; D gene: .; CDR3 DNA: TGCGCCAGCAGCATAGATGAGACCCAGTACTTC; CDR3 protein: CASSIDETQYF
J gene: TRBJ2-3; clone size: few; V gene: TRBV30; D gene: TRBD2; CDR3 DNA: TGTGCCTGGGGACTAGCGGTAAACACAGATACGCAGTATTTT; CDR3 protein: CAWGLAVNTDTQYF
J gene: TRBJ2-1; clone size: .; V gene: TRBV7-3; D gene: TRBD2; CDR3 DNA: TGTGCCAGCAGCTTTTCTGGGACTAGCGCGTACAATGAGCAGTTCTTC; CDR3 protein: CASSFSGTSAYNEQFF
J gene: TRBJ1-1; clone size: many; V gene: TRBV29-1; D gene: .; CDR3 DNA: TGCAGCGTGCCCCCGGTCATGAACACTGAAGCTTTCTTT; CDR3 protein: CSVPPVMNTEAFF
J gene: TRBJ1-2; clone size: .; V gene: TRBV6-5; D gene: .; CDR3 DNA: TGTGCCAGCAGTTACTGGGGGGATTTCAACTATGGCTACACCTTC; CDR3 protein: CASSYWGDFNYGYTF
J gene: TRBJ2-2; clone size: many; V gene: TRBV6-1; D gene: .; CDR3 DNA: TGTGCCAGCAGTGAAGTCCAGGGCTCTACCGGGGAGCTGTTTTTT; CDR3 protein: CASSEVQGSTGELFF
J gene: TRBJ1-4; clone size: many; V gene: TRBV5-1; D gene: TRBD1; CDR3 DNA: TGCGCCAGCAGCATCGGGGACAGGGGGCGAATTGAAAAACTGTTTTTT; CDR3 protein: CASSIGDRGRIEKLFF
J gene: TRBJ2-5; clone size: .; V gene: TRBV9; D gene: .; CDR3 DNA: TGTGCCAGCAGCGTAGGGGCAGGAGCACTCAAAGAGACCCAGTACTTC; CDR3 protein: CASSVGAGALKETQYF
J gene: TRBJ2-4; clone size: .; V gene: TRBV18; D gene: .; CDR3 DNA: TGTGCCAGCTCACCACCGGATGGGCCCAACATTCAGTACTTC; CDR3 protein: CASSPPDGPNIQYF
J gene: TRBJ2-7; clone size: many; V gene: TRBV4-2; D gene: .; CDR3 DNA: TGTGCCAGCAGCCAACGCTCAGCCGGAGATTACGAGCAGTACTTC; CDR3 protein: CASSQRSAGDYEQYF
J gene: TRBJ2-1; clone size: .; V gene: TRBV9; D gene: .; CDR3 DNA: TGTGCCAGCAGCGTACGGGATGGAAATGAGCAGTTCTTC; CDR3 protein: CASSVRDGNEQFF
J gene: TRBJ1-5; clone size: .; V gene: TRBV2; D gene: .; CDR3 DNA: TGTGCCAGCAGTGAACAGCCCTACCGACCCCAGCATTTT; CDR3 protein: CASSEQPYRPQHF
J gene: TRBJ2-1; clone size: .; V gene: TRBV9; D gene: .; CDR3 DNA: TGTGCCAGCAGCGTATTTGATACCTACAATGAGCAGTTCTTC; CDR3 protein: CASSVFDTYNEQFF
J gene: TRBJ1-1; clone size: .; V gene: TRBV19; D gene: .; CDR3 DNA: TGTGCCAGTAGTCCCTTTTGGGAGCTGAACACTGAAGCTTTCTTT; CDR3 protein: CASSPFWELNTEAFF
J gene: TRBJ2-7; clone size: .; V gene: TRBV7-2; D gene: TRBD2; CDR3 DNA: TGTGCCAGCAGCCGAATAGCGGGAGGATACGAGCAGTACTTC; CDR3 protein: CASSRIAGGYEQYF
J gene: TRBJ2-1; clone size: .; V gene: TRBV27; D gene: .; CDR3 DNA: TGTGCCAGCAGCCCTAGGCCCCGCCAGGGGCCATACAATGAGCAGTTCTTC; CDR3 protein: CASSPRPRQGPYNEQFF
J gene: TRBJ1-4; clone size: .; V gene: TRBV6-1; D gene: .; CDR3 DNA: TGTGCCAGCAGAGGGACTCCAACTAATGAAAAACTGTTTTTT; CDR3 protein: CASRGTPTNEKLFF
J gene: TRBJ1-5; clone size: .; V gene: TRBV28; D gene: .; CDR3 DNA: TGTGCCAGCAGTTTGTTCAATAGCAATCAGCCCCAGCATTTT; CDR3 protein: CASSLFNSNQPQHF
J gene: TRBJ2-5; clone size: few; V gene: TRBV5-1; D gene: TRBD2; CDR3 DNA: TGCGCCAGCAGACGGACTAGCGAAGAGACCCAGTACTTC; CDR3 protein: CASRRTSEETQYF
J gene: TRBJ2-1; clone size: .; V gene: TRBV14; D gene: .; CDR3 DNA: TGTGCCAGCAGCCGTGCGGAAGGGTCGGAGCAGTTCTTC; CDR3 protein: CASSRAEGSEQFF
J gene: TRBJ1-2; clone size: .; V gene: TRBV5-4; D gene: .; CDR3 DNA: TGTGCCAGCACTCAAGGACAGCTTCCCTATGGCTACACCTTC; CDR3 protein: CASTQGQLPYGYTF